This section outlines one TCR beta chain sequence together with its context. The method was immunoSEQ multiplex PCR; TCRdb's version includes in-frame clones alone and lacks a portion of them. The repertoire consists of around 170,000 clones, with under 85% occurring once and the leading ten covering 10% to 15%. These data belong to a study of blood T cell repertoires in COVID-19. The CDR3 runs to 15 residues. The V and J ends lost 3 bases and 7 bases respectively, with 13 bases between them. Germline V gene lookup returns CDR1 MNHEY and CDR2 SMNVEV (reference sequence). Sequenced: peripheral blood. This chain joins TRBV27 and TRBJ1-6; possibly TRBD1 for D (6 bases). This receptor was taken from a man between 65 and 85 years old who had recovered from COVID-19. CDR3 region: CASSFRTVKNSPLHF. The CDR3 bases are TGTGCCAGCAGTTTCCGGACAGTAAAGAATTCACCCCTCCACTTT.